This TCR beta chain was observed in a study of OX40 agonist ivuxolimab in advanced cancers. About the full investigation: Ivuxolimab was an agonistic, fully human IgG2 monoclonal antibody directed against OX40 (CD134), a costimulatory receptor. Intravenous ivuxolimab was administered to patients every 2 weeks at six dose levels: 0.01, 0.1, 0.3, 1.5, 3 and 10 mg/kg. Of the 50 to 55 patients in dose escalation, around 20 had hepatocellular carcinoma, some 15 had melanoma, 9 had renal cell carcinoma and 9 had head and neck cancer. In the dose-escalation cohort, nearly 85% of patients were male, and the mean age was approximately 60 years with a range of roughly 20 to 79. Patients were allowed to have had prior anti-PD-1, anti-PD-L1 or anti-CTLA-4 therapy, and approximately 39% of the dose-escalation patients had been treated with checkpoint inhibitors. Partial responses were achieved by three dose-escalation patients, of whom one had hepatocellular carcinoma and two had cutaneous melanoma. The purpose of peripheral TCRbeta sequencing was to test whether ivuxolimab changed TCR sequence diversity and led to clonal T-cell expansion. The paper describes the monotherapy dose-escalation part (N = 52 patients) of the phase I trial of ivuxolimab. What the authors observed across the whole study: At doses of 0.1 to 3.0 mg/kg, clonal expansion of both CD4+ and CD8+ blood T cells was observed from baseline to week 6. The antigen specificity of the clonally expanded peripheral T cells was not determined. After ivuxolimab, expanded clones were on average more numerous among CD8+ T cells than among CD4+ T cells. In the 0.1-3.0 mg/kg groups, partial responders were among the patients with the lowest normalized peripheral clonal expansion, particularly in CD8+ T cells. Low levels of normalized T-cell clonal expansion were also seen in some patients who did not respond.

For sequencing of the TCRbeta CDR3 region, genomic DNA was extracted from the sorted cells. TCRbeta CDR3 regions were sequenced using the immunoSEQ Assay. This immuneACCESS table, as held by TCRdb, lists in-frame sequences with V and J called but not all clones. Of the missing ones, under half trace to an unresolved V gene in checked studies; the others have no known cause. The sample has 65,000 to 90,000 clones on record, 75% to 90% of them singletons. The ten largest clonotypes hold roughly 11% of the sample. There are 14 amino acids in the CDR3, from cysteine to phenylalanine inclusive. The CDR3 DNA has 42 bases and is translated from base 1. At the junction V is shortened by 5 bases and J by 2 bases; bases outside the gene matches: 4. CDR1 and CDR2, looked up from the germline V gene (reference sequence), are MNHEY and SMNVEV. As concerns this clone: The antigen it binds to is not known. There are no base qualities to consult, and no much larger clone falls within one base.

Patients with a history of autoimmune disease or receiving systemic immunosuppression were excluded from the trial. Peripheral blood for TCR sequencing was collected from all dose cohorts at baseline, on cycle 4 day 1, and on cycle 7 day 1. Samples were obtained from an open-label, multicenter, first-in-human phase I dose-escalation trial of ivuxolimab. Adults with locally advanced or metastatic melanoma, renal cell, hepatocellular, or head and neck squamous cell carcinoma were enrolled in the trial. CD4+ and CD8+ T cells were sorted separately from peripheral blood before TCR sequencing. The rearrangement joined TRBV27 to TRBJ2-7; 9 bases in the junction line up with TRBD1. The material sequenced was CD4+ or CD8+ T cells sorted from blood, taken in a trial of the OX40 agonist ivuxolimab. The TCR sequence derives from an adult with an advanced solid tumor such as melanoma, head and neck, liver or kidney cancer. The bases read TGTGCCAGCAGTCCCCGGGACAGGGCCTACGAGCAGTACTTC. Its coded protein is CASSPRDRAYEQYF.